This T cell receptor (beta chain) was sequenced during a study of T cells in localized non-small cell lung cancer. The study, taken as a whole, reports: Adjacent uninvolved lung tissue had the highest T cell clonality, exceeding tumor. Adjacent lung held a median roughly 50 of the top 100 tumor clones. Heterogeneity stays possible, as sequencing covered only one tumor region.

This clone was observed a handful of times. What it binds is unknown. Two independent pathologists confirmed no atypia in lung taken at least 2 cm from tumor. Sequencing was performed with immunoSEQ multiplex PCR; in TCRdb, only in-frame clones are kept and a portion is missing. The table has some 970 clones, less than 25% seen once. The V gene end was trimmed by 5 bases and the J gene end by 1 base; junction bases not matched to a gene: 3. Germline V gives CDR1 MNHGY, CDR2 SAAAGT. This CDR3 spans 14 amino acids. The receptor was derived from a man aged 40 to 70 with stage I squamous cell lung carcinoma. This material consisted of normal lung tissue next to the tumor, taken before any cancer treatment. The chain carries TRBV6-8 and TRBJ1-1; 8 bases align to TRBD1. The CDR3 spells CASSRDRPNTEAFF. Here the CDR3 DNA reads TGTGCCAGCAGTCGGGACAGGCCGAACACTGAAGCTTTCTTT.